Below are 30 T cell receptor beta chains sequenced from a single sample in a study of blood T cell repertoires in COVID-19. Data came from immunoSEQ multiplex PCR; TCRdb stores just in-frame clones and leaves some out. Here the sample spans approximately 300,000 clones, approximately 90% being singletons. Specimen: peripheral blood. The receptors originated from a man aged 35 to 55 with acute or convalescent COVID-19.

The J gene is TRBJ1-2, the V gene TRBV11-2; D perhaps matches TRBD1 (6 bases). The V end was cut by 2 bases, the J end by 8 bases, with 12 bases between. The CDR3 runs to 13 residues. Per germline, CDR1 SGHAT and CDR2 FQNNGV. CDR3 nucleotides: TGTGCCAGCAGCTTATACAGGGAATTAGGCTACACCTTC. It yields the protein CASSLYRELGYTF.

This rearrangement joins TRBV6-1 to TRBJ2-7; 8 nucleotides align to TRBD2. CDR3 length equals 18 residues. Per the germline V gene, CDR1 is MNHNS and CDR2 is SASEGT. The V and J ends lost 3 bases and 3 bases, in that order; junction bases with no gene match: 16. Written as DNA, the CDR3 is TGTGCCAGCAGTGAGTACCAGACGACCCCAGGGACTAGCTACGAGCAGTACTTC. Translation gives CASSEYQTTPGTSYEQYF.

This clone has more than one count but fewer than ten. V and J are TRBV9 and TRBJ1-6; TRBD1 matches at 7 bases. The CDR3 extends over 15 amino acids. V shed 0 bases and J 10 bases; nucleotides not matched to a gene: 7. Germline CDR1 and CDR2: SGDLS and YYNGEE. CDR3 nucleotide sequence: TGTGCCAGCAGCGTAGGAGGGGGCGCTGGGTCACCCCTCCACTTT. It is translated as CASSVGGGAGSPLHF.

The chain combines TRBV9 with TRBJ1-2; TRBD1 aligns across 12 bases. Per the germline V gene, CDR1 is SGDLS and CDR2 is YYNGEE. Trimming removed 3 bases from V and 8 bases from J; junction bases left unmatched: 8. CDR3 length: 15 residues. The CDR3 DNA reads TGTGCCAGCAGCGGCCGGGACAGGGGGCAGGGAGGCTACACCTTC. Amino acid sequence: CASSGRDRGQGGYTF.

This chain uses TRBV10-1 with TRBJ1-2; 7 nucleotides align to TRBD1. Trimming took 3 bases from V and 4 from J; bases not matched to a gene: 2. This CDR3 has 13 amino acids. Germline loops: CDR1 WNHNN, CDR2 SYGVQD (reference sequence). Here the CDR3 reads CASSEGGGYGYTF. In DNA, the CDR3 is TGCGCCAGCAGTGAAGGGGGCGGCTATGGCTACACCTTC.

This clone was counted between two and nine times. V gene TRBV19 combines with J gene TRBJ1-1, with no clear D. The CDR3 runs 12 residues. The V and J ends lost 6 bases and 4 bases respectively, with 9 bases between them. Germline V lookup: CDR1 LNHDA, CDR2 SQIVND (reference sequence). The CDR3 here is CASRAPTTEAFF. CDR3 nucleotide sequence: TGTGCCAGTAGGGCACCAACCACTGAAGCTTTCTTT.

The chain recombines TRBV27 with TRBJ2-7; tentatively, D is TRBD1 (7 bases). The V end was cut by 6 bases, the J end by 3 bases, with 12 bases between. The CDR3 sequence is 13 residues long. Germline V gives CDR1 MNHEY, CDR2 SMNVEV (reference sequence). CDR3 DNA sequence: TGTGCCAGCAGCTCAGGGGGAGGCTACGAGCAGTACTTC. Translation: CASSSGGGYEQYF.

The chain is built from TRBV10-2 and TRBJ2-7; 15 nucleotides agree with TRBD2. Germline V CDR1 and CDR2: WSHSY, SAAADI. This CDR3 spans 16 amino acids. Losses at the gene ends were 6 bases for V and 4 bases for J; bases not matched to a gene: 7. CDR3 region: CASRGTSGGKGYEQYF. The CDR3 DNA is TGCGCCAGCAGGGGGACTAGCGGGGGGAAAGGGTACGAGCAGTACTTC.

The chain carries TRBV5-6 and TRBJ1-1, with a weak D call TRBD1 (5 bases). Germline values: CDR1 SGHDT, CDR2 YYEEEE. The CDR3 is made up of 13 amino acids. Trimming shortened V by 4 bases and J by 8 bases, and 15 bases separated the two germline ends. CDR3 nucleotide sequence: TGTGCCAGCAGCCTCCAGGGCGGAACCGAAGCTTTCTTT. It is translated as CASSLQGGTEAFF. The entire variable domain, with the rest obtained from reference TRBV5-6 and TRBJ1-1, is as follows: DAGVTQSPTHLIKTRGQQVTLRCSPKSGHDTVSWYQQALGQGPQFIFQYYEEEERQRGNFPDRFSGHQFPNYSSELNVNALLLGDSALYLCASSLQGGTEAFFGQGTRLTVV.

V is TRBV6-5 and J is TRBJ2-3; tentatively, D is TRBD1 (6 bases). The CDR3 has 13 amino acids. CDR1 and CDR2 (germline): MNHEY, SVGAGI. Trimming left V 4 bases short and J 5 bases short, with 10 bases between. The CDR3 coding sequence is TGTGCCAGCAGTTTCGGACAGCAAGATACGCAGTATTTT. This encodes CASSFGQQDTQYF.

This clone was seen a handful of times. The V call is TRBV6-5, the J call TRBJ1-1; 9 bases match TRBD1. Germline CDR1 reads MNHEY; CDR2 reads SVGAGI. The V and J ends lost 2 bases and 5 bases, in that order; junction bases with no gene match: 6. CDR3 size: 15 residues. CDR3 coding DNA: TGTGCCAGCAGTTACGCAACAGGGGGCTGGACTGAAGCTTTCTTT. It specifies CASSYATGGWTEAFF.

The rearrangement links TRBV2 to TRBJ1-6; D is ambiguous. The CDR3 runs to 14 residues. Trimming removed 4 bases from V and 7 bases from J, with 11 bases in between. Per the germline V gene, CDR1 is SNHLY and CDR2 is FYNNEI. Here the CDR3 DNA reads TGTGCCAGCAGTGTTATCCAGGCGAATTCACCCCTCCACTTT. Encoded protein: CASSVIQANSPLHF.

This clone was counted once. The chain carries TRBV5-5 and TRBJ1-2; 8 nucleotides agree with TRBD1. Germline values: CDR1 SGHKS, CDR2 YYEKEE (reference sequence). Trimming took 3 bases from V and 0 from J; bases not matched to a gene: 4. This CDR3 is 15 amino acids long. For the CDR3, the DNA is TGTGCCAGCAGCTCTACAGGGGGAGCTAACTATGGCTACACCTTC. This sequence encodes CASSSTGGANYGYTF.

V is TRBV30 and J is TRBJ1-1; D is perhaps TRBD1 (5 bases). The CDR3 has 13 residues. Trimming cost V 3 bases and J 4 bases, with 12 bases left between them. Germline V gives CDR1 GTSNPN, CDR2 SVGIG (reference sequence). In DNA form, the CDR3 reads TGTGCCTGGAGGGCAGGGCGGGGCACTGAAGCTTTCTTT. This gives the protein CAWRAGRGTEAFF.

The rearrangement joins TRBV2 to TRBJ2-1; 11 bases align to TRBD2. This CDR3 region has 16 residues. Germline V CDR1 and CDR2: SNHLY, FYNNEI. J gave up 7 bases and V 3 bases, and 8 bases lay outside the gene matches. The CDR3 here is CASSDLVSGGENEQFF. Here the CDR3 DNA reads TGTGCCAGCAGTGACCTGGTTAGCGGGGGGGAAAATGAGCAGTTCTTC.

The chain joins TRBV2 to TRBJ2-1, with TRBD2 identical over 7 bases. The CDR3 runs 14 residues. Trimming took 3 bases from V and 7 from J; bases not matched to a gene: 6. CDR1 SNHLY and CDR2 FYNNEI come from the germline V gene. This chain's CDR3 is CASSDYAGVNEQFF. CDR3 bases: TGTGCCAGCAGTGATTATGCGGGGGTTAATGAGCAGTTCTTC.

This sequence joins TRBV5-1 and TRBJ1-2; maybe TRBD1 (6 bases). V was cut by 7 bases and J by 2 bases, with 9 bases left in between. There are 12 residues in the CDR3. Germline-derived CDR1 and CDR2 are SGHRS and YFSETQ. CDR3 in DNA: TGCGCCAGCCCGGGGGGCAACTATGGCTACACCTTC. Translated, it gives CASPGGNYGYTF.

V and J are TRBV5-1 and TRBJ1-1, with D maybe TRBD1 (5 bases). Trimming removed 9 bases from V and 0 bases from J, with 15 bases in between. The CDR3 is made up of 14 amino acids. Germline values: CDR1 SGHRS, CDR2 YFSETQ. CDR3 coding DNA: TGCGCCACTTCGACAGAACCTATGAACACTGAAGCTTTCTTT. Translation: CATSTEPMNTEAFF.

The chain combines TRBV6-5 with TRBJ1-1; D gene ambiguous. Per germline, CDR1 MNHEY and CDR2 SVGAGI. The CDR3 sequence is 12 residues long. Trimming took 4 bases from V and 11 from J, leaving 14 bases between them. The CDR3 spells CASSSFGYPAFF. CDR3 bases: TGTGCCAGCAGTTCCTTCGGGTATCCGGCTTTCTTT.

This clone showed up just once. This chain's CDR3 is CATSSRLAGAFYEQYF. The CDR3 bases are TGTGCCACCAGCAGTCGCCTAGCGGGGGCCTTCTACGAGCAGTACTTC. V gene TRBV15 combines with J gene TRBJ2-7; TRBD2 agrees at 10 bases. The junction had 8 bases not matched to a gene; V was cut back by 3 bases and J by 3 bases. The CDR3 loop spans 16 amino acids. Germline CDR1 reads LNHNV; CDR2 reads YYDKDF (reference sequence).

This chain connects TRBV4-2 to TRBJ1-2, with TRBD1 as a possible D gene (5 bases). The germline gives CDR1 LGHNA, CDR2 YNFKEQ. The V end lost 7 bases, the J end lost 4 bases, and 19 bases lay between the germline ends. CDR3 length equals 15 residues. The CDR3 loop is CASTLGEGLGYGYTF. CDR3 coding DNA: TGTGCCAGCACCCTGGGGGAGGGGTTGGGCTATGGCTACACCTTC.

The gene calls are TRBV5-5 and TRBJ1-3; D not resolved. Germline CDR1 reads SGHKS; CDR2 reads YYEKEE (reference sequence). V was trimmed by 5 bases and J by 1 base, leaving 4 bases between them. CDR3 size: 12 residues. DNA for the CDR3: TGTGCCAGCAGTCTGTCTGGAAACACCATATATTTT. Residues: CASSLSGNTIYF. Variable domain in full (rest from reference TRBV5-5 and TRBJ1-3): DAGVTQSPTHLIKTRGQQVTLRCSPISGHKSVSWYQQVLGQGPQFIFQYYEKEERGRGNFPDRFSARQFPNYSSELNVNALLLGDSALYLCASSLSGNTIYFGEGSWLTVV.

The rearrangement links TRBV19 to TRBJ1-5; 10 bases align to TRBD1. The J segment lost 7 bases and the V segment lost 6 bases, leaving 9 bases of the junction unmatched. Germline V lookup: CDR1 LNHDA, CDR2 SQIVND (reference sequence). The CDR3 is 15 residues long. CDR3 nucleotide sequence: TGTGCCAGTAGCTTCCGGGACAGGGGTTGGCAGCCCCAGCATTTT. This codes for CASSFRDRGWQPQHF.

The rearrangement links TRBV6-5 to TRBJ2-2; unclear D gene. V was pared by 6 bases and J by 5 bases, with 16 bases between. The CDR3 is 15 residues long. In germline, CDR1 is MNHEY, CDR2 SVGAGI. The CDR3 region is CASRPTFTRTGELFF. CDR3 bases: TGTGCCAGCAGGCCTACCTTTACGAGAACCGGGGAGCTGTTTTTT.

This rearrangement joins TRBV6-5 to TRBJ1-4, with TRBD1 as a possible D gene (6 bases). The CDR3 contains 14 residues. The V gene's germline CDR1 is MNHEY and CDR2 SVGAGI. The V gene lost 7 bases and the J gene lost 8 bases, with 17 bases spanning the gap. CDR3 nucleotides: TGTGCCAGCACCCCATTTGGACAGCCCGAAAAACTGTTTTTT. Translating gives CASTPFGQPEKLFF.

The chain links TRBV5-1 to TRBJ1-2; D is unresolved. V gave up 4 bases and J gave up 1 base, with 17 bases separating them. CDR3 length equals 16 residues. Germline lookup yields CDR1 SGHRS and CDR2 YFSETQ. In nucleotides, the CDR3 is TGCGCCAGCAGCACGGGAGAGTTCCCTCTTAACTATGGCTACACCTTC. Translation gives CASSTGEFPLNYGYTF.

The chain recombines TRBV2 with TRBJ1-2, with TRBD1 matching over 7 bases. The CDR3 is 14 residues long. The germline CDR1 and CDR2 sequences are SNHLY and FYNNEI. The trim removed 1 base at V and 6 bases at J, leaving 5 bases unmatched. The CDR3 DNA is TGTGCCAGCAGTGAAGGCAGGGGGGCAGATGGCTACACCTTC. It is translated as CASSEGRGADGYTF.

The CDR3 DNA reads TGTGCCAGCAGCGTTTCATTGGGGACAGGGCAAGATGGCTACACCTTC. It codes for CASSVSLGTGQDGYTF. The gene calls are TRBV9 and TRBJ1-2; the match to TRBD1 covers 9 bases. J lost 6 bases, V lost 2 bases, and 11 bases had no gene match. From germline, CDR1 is SGDLS and CDR2 YYNGEE. The CDR3 is made up of 16 amino acids.

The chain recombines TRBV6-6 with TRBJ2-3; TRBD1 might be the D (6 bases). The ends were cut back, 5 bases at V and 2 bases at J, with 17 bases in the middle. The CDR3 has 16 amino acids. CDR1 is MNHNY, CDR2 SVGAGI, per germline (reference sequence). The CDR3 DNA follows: TGTGCCAGCAGTCTCTTGACAGGCTTCTTCACAGATACGCAGTATTTT. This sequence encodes CASSLLTGFFTDTQYF.

The DNA for the CDR3 is TGTGCCAGCAGCCGGGGTGACTATAGCAATCAGCCCCAGCATTTT. This encodes CASSRGDYSNQPQHF. This chain uses TRBV4-2 with TRBJ1-5; D is unresolved. This CDR3 contains 15 residues. CDR1 and CDR2 from the germline V gene are LGHNA and YNFKEQ. The germline V and J ends were trimmed by 4 bases and 0 bases, with 10 bases remaining between them.